This T cell receptor beta chain was found in a study of T cell responses to AZD1222 COVID-19 vaccine. Method: immunoSEQ multiplex PCR; TCRdb's copy keeps in-frame clones and lacks some. The sample holds fewer than 120,000 clones, over 85% seen once. This clone came up once. Trimming removed 3 bases from V and 0 bases from J, with 12 bases in between. The germline V gene has CDR1 SGHTS and CDR2 YDEGEE. The CDR3 runs to 15 residues. The clonotype comes from an adult who received the AZD1222 COVID-19 vaccine. This chain connects TRBV5-8 to TRBJ1-1; tentative D call: TRBD1 (6 bases). The material was peripheral blood, obtained 28 days after the second AZD1222 dose. CDR3 in amino acids: CASSSTGPLNTEAFF. The CDR3 DNA is TGTGCCAGCAGCTCCACAGGGCCTTTGAACACTGAAGCTTTCTTT. The entire variable domain, with the rest obtained from reference TRBV5-8 and TRBJ1-1, is as follows: EAGVTQSPTHLIKTRGQQATLRCSPISGHTSVYWYQQALGLGLQFLLWYDEGEERNRGNFPPRFSGRQFPNYSSELNVNALELEDSALYLCASSSTGPLNTEAFFGQGTRLTVV.